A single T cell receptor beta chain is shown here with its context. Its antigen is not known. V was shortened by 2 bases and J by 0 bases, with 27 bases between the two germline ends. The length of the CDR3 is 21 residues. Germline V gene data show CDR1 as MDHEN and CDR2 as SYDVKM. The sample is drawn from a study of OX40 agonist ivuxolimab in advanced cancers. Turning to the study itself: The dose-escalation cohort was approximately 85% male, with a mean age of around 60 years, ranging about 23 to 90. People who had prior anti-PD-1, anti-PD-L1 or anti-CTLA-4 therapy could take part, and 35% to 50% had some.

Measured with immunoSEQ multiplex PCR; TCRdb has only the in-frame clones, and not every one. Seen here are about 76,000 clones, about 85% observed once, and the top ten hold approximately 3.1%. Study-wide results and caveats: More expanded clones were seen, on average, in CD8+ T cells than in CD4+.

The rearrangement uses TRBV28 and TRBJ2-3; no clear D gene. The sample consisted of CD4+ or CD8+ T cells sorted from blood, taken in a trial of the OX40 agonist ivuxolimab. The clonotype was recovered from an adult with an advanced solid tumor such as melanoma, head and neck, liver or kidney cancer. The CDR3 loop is CASSLPPSIAFRRYSTDTQYF. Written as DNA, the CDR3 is TGTGCCAGCAGTTTACCCCCATCAATCGCCTTCAGGCGATATAGCACAGATACGCAGTATTTT.